These 8 T cell receptor beta chains were sequenced from one sample in a study of siplizumab effects on memory and regulatory T cells. Mixed lymphocyte reaction cells underwent more than 5 days of coculture at 37°C. TCRdb keeps only in-frame clones here, not all; method: immunoSEQ multiplex PCR. The sample includes about 18,000 clones, over 45% of them seen just once. These TCRs are of unknown antigen specificity. Sequenced: CFSE-low (dividing) CD4+ T cells sorted from an allogeneic mixed lymphocyte reaction. These receptors all come from a human donor in good health; the cells came from an allogeneic mixed lymphocyte reaction.

This clone was seen only a few times. V is TRBV15 and J is TRBJ1-3; TRBD1 matches at 7 bases. V shed 4 bases, J shed 5 bases, and the junction held 11 bases outside the gene matches. Germline V CDR1 and CDR2: LNHNV, YYDKDF (reference sequence). This CDR3 has 16 residues. For the CDR3, the DNA is TGTGCCACCAGCAAAGCTGGGACAGTCGAGAGAAACACCATATATTTT. Translation gives CATSKAGTVERNTIYF.

The CDR3 DNA is TGTGGGTCAGATACGCAGTATTTT. Protein product: CGSDTQYF. The chain joins TRBV5-6 to TRBJ2-3; D not certain. The CDR3 has 8 amino acids. Germline CDR1 and CDR2: SGHDT and YYEEEE. Full variable domain (missing parts from reference TRBV5-6 and TRBJ2-3): DAGVTQSPTHLIKTRGQQVTLRCSPKSGHDTVSWYQQALGQGPQFIFQYYEEEERQRGNFPDRFSGHQFPNYSSELNVNALLLGDSALYLCGSDTQYFGPGTRLTVL.

This clone was counted a single time. The rearrangement links TRBV6-5 to TRBJ2-5; TRBD1 is a possible D gene (6 bases). The CDR3 is 13 residues long. Germline V gene data show CDR1 as MNHEY and CDR2 as SVGAGI. Trimming removed 6 bases from V and 6 bases from J, with 14 bases in between. CDR3 bases: TGTGCCAGCAGCCGCGATGGGGGCCAGACCCAGTACTTC. As protein: CASSRDGGQTQYF.

The chain joins TRBV7-2 to TRBJ2-4; 11 bases are shared with TRBD2. This CDR3 is built from 14 residues. Germline V lookup: CDR1 SGHTA, CDR2 FQGNSA. V lost 5 bases and J lost 13; bases outside the gene matches: 10. The CDR3 coding sequence is TGTGCCAGCAGCATCCCCGCTAGCGGGGGGCTCCAGTACTTC. Translated: CASSIPASGGLQYF.

This sequence joins TRBV20-1 and TRBJ2-5; D is unresolved. Judging by the DNA end, TRBJ2-7 fits better; the J call may be wrong. Germline values: CDR1 DFQATT, CDR2 SNEGSKA (reference sequence). This CDR3 is 11 amino acids long. CDR3 protein: CSAAGSYEQYF. CDR3 sequence (DNA): TGCAGTGCTGCCGGCTCCTACGAGCAGTACTTC.

Here the CDR3 reads CASSPLRPQETQYF. The CDR3 coding sequence is TGTGCCAGCTCACCACTCCGGCCACAAGAGACCCAGTACTTC. The chain has TRBV18 and TRBJ2-5; D unresolved. CDR1 and CDR2 (germline): KGHSH, LQKENI. The V and J ends lost 1 base and 2 bases respectively, with 8 bases between them. The CDR3 is 14 residues long.

The chain has TRBV5-5 and TRBJ2-5; TRBD2 agrees at 12 bases. CDR1 SGHKS and CDR2 YYEKEE come from the germline V gene (reference sequence). This CDR3 is 15 amino acids long. After removal of 2 bases from V and 4 bases from J, the junction contained 3 bases not matched to a gene. CDR3 nucleotides: TGTGCCAGCAGCTTCCCGGGACTAGCGGGAGAGACCCAGTACTTC. Its protein product is CASSFPGLAGETQYF.

CDR3 in DNA: TGTGCCAGTAGTATAGATCTAGGTAGCGGGGGGCGCACAGATACGCAGTATTTT. It specifies CASSIDLGSGGRTDTQYF. The J gene is TRBJ2-3, the V gene TRBV19; 10 bases are a match to TRBD2. J lost 1 base, V lost 0 bases, and 7 bases had no gene match. This CDR3 region has 18 residues. Germline V gives CDR1 LNHDA, CDR2 SQIVND (reference sequence).